This T cell receptor (beta chain) stems from a study of vaccination and CD4 T cells after COVID-19 (dated by TCRdb to between 2020 and 2023). Context from the whole study: SARS-CoV-2 positivity had been established in the convalescent patients by nasal swab PCR, and mild disease was recorded in some 10 of these patients and severe disease in one. Culture stimuli were overlapping spike peptide pools from SARS-CoV-2 and from the common cold coronaviruses HCoV-NL63, HCoV-OC43 and HCoV-229E. In control cultures, a CEFX viral epitope pool was used as positive control, an HIV-1 Nef peptide pool was used as negative control, or no peptide was added. The time from the second vaccine dose to post-vaccine blood sampling had a median of roughly 70 days and ranged from about 14 to 241 days. Post-COVID blood samples were collected from convalescent patients a median of about 92 days after diagnosis, with a range of roughly 30 to 161 days. In around nine COVID-19 convalescent patients and several infection-naive healthy vaccine recipients, the spike-specific CD4+ TCR repertoire before mRNA vaccination was compared with the repertoire after mRNA vaccination. Each participant got two doses of either the Pfizer-BioNTech BNT162b2 vaccine (n=8) or the Moderna mRNA-1273 vaccine (n=2). In the convalescent cohort there were six males and four females, among whom were two Hispanic individuals, seven Caucasians, two Asians and one multiracial person. What the authors observed across the whole study: Only a relatively small number of convalescent patients were included in the study, and early timepoints following natural infection were not analyzed. In convalescent patients, a median about 84% of post-vaccine SARS-CoV-2-reactive clones were detected only after vaccination, and vaccine-specific priming was suggested by this finding. Nearly all vaccine-specific clones in convalescent patients (304 of 307) were mono-reactive for SARS-CoV-2 spike rather than cross-reactive with common cold coronaviruses. An increase in the median number of SARS-CoV-2-reactive clonotypes from approximately 21 after infection to 38 after vaccination was observed, but the change was not found to be significant.

On this clonotype itself: What this receptor recognizes is not known. No per-base quality is available; no much larger clone lies one base away.

Taken with the paper, the label for treatment or condition translates to: roughly 10-day PBMC culture with coronavirus spike peptide pools or control peptides (ViraFEST assay). To expand antigen-specific T cells with peptide pools and then pick out the expanded clonotypes through TCR sequencing, the study relied on the ViraFEST assay. The convalescent patients' positive SARS-CoV-2 PCR tests fell between March and December 2020, which was before the Alpha, Beta and Delta variants emerged in the United States. Each well held two million PBMCs cultured with approximately 9.1 ug/ml peptide pools in IMDM containing around 5.5% human AB serum and roughly 10 IU/ml IL-2. On days 3 and 7, half of the culture medium was replaced with fresh IL-2-containing medium. CD4+ T cells were isolated after around 9 days of culture through negative selection using the EasySep CD4+ T cell isolation kit. Ficoll-Paque Plus gradient centrifugation was used to isolate PBMCs from whole blood, and the isolated PBMCs were then either used fresh or cryopreserved at -140C. Each culture condition was generally run in triplicate wells.

The receptor library was made with PCR. DNA from cultured CD4+ T cells underwent TCR sequencing with the Oncomine TCR Beta short-read assay at the Johns Hopkins FTIC core. The QIAamp micro DNA kit was used to extract genomic DNA from the cultured CD4+ T cells. Oncomine TCR Beta libraries from cultured CD4+ T cells were pooled with unique dual indexes and sequenced on an Illumina iSeq 100. Per the source publication's procedure: Non-productive sequences were removed, and CDR3s that did not start with C, did not end with F or W, or were shorter than 7 amino acids were discarded. The MANAFEST web application identified antigen-specific clonotypes by comparing peptide-stimulated wells against reference wells and other culture wells. For a clone to be called positive, the clone needed an FDR below 0.05, an odds ratio above 5, and a productive frequency above 0.1% in at least two of three replicate wells. Clonotypes that were significantly expanded in both SARS-CoV-2 spike wells and at least one common cold coronavirus spike condition were defined as cross-reactive. Using R version 3.6.1, CDR3 homology was evaluated through Levenshtein distances (stringdist) along with unrooted phylogenetic trees (ape). In-frame beta chains were kept once TCRdb had trimmed the public reads at Q25 with fastp and called clones with MiXCR. Under each unique CDR3 protein, matching rows form one entry showing the most common genes and DNA. The V and J calls were determined by TCRdb, not by the authors. The sample data list about 21,000 distinct CDR3 sequences, and around 48% of these were observed just once. The biggest ten clones account for 4.6% of the sample.

Input material: CD4+ T cells from blood, cultured in vitro. The source is a human donor who had recovered from COVID-19.

DNA sequence: TGTGCCAGCAGCTCCCAGGTTTGGCCTGAAGCTTTCTTT. Translated, it reads CASSSQVWPEAFF. The V and J segments used are TRBV5-4 and TRBJ1-1, with the D gene not confidently named. Sequences SGHNT (CDR1) and YYREEE (CDR2) are obtained from the germline V gene (reference sequence). V is clipped by 3 bases and J by 6 bases, and the sequence between their germline boundaries is 12 bases long. The CDR3 starts with the cysteine, ends with the phenylalanine, and has 13 residues. CDR3 DNA is the only sequence kept; it has 39 bases, read in frame from the first base.